This T cell receptor (beta chain) was documented in a study of cytomegalovirus exposure and HLA in healthy donors. General study findings and limits: Rare TCR sequences dominated, though some public TCRs recurred in many donors. Association of a missense DCLRE1C variant with TCR beta V- and J-gene trimming was reported in a later analysis. Some V segments, TRBV6-2 and TRBV6-3 among them, were indistinguishable and were therefore excluded. There were a few CMV-associated chains whose specificity for CMV antigens was confirmed in vitro.

Comments on this clone: Its antigen is undetermined.

It was with 60 Vbeta and 13 Jbeta primers that the PCR ran. The assay was immunoSEQ multiplex PCR, and TCRdb's table has in-frame clones only and misses some. Counted here are about 160,000 clones, 70% to 80% occurring once; the ten biggest clones make up roughly 1.3%. CDR1 is LNHDA and CDR2 is SQIVND in the germline V gene (reference sequence). The V gene lost 3 bases and the J gene lost 12 bases, with 12 bases spanning the gap. This CDR3 comprises 12 residues. The source is a woman aged 45 to 65 in good health and CMV-seronegative. The chain carries TRBV19 and TRBJ2-1; TRBD1 might be the D (6 bases). The specimen sequenced was PBMCs. For the CDR3, the DNA is TGTGCCAGTAGTATGCCGGGACAAAGGCAGTTCTTC. This sequence encodes CASSMPGQRQFF.